This T cell receptor beta chain was observed in a study of blood T cell repertoires in COVID-19. Study-wide background: Some COVID-19 samples were acute and others convalescent; all came from the United States, Italy and Spain. T cells, B-cell-depleted T cells, or PBMCs provided the cDNA or gDNA that served as material.

The V and J ends lost 5 bases and 2 bases, in that order; junction bases with no gene match: 4. The CDR3 sequence is 15 residues long. Germline V CDR1 and CDR2: MNHEY, SMNVEV (reference sequence). Here immunoSEQ multiplex PCR was the method, and the copy in TCRdb shows in-frame clones only, minus some. The sample contains fewer than 300,000 clones, roughly nine tenths of which appear only once. This chain joins TRBV27 and TRBJ2-7; TRBD2 aligns across 12 bases. The specimen was peripheral blood. This TCR was recovered from a woman in her thirties with COVID-19, enrolled during active disease. CDR3 in DNA: TGTGCCAGCAGTCGACTAGCGGGAGATACCTACGAGCAGTACTTC. As protein: CASSRLAGDTYEQYF.